These T cell receptor beta chains were read from a single sample in a study of T cells in Graves' hyperthyroidism and ophthalmopathy. TCRdb independently ran MiXCR on the multiplex PCR reads; one entry per CDR3 protein. The table shows hundreds of thousands of distinct CDR3 sequences, with about 45% occurring only once. The specimen was peripheral blood or thyroid tissue (not recorded which). These receptors originate from an adult man with Graves' disease, either hyperthyroidism or ophthalmopathy (not recorded which). Both conserved end residues are part of each CDR3. D genes are given only for firm matches. Not every row has a clone size; where given, it reads once, few, many or a size class.

CATSSVEQWETQYF TGTGCCACCAGCAGCGTAGAACAGTGGGAGACCCAGTACTTC NA NA TRBJ2-5 TRBV15
CASSLPDRGRETQYF TGTGCCAGCAGTTTGCCGGATAGGGGGCGAGAGACCCAGTACTTC TRBD1 few TRBJ2-5 TRBV7-9
CASSPLGQVAGELFF TGTGCCAGCAGCCCCCTGGGACAGGTCGCCGGGGAGCTGTTTTTT TRBD1 NA TRBJ2-2 TRBV7-9
CASSRQVQDEKLFF TGTGCCAGTTCCAGACAGGTACAAGATGAAAAACTGTTTTTT NA many TRBJ1-4 TRBV19
CASSESVGNTEAFF TGCGCCAGCAGTGAGTCTGTGGGAAACACTGAAGCTTTCTTT NA many TRBJ1-1 TRBV10-1
CATSTGTGPYEQYF TGTGCCACCAGCACCGGGACAGGGCCTTACGAGCAGTACTTC TRBD1 few TRBJ2-7 TRBV15
CASSGGQGLPGNTIYF TGTGCCAGCAGCGGGGGACAGGGCTTACCTGGAAACACCATATATTTT TRBD1 NA TRBJ1-3 TRBV7-9
CSARGSGTGGIRSYEQYF TGCAGTGCTAGAGGTTCCGGGACAGGGGGCATTCGCTCCTACGAGCAGTACTTC TRBD1 NA TRBJ2-7 TRBV20-1
CSAQDRIYGYTF TGCAGTGCACAGGACAGGATCTATGGCTACACCTTC TRBD1 few TRBJ1-2 TRBV20-1
CSATTGQGASGYTF TGCAGCGCCACCACCGGACAGGGGGCATCTGGCTACACCTTC TRBD1 many TRBJ1-2 TRBV29-1
CSAPLGGVDQPQHF TGCAGTGCTCCTCTCGGGGGGGTGGATCAGCCCCAGCATTTT NA few TRBJ1-5 TRBV20-1
CSAAKPDGSSYNSPLHF TGCAGTGCCGCTAAACCGGACGGGAGCTCCTATAATTCACCCCTCCACTTT NA NA TRBJ1-6 TRBV20-1
CSARDPDRPQHF TGCAGTGCTAGAGACCCGGACCGGCCCCAGCATTTT NA few TRBJ1-5 TRBV20-1
CASSEFGQRKLFF TGTGCCAGCAGTGAGTTTGGGCAACGAAAACTGTTTTTT NA once TRBJ1-4 TRBV2
CASSRDPYGGTNEKLFF TGCGCCAGCAGCCGGGACCCCTACGGGGGTACTAATGAAAAACTGTTTTTT NA few TRBJ1-4 TRBV5-1
CASSETSTGQPQYF TGTGCCAGCAGTGAAACTAGTACCGGGCAGCCCCAGTACTTC NA NA TRBJ2-5 TRBV2
CASRLQESGNTIYF TGTGCCAGTAGATTACAGGAATCTGGAAACACCATATATTTT NA few TRBJ1-3 TRBV19
CASSSGDSRSGNTIYF TGTGCCAGCAGCTCCGGGGACTCCCGATCTGGAAACACCATATATTTT NA many TRBJ1-3 TRBV9
CASSEVGSSYEQYF TGTGCCAGCAGTGAAGTTGGGAGCTCCTACGAGCAGTACTTC NA many TRBJ2-7 TRBV2
CASSPDGQGWNEKLFF TGTGCCAGCAGTCCCGATGGACAGGGATGGAATGAAAAACTGTTTTTT TRBD1 few TRBJ1-4 TRBV2
CSVEVTGIPGNTEAFF TGCAGCGTTGAAGTGACGGGGATCCCTGGAAACACTGAAGCTTTCTTT NA NA TRBJ1-1 TRBV29-1
CASSTGGQGESPLHF TGTGCCAGCAGCACGGGTGGACAGGGGGAATCACCCCTCCACTTT TRBD1 NA TRBJ1-6 TRBV7-9
CASSPDRATSPLHF TGTGCCAGCTCACCGGACAGGGCGACTTCACCCCTCCACTTT TRBD1 NA TRBJ1-6 TRBV6-1
CATSDPGRGNTGELFF TGTGCCACCAGTGACCCTGGGAGAGGAAACACCGGGGAGCTGTTTTTT NA NA TRBJ2-2 TRBV24-1
CASSPGVPSGNTIYF TGTGCCAGCAGCCCGGGGGTCCCCTCTGGAAACACCATATATTTT NA few TRBJ1-3 TRBV7-2
CSVELGGLETQYF TGCAGCGTTGAGTTGGGGGGCCTGGAGACCCAGTACTTC NA NA TRBJ2-5 TRBV29-1
CASSSRLAFPLYQETQYF TGTGCCAGCAGTAGCAGGCTAGCGTTCCCCCTGTACCAAGAGACCCAGTACTTC NA few TRBJ2-5 TRBV6-6
CATSDAPPGANVLTF TGTGCCACCAGTGATGCCCCACCTGGGGCCAACGTCCTGACTTTC NA many TRBJ2-6 TRBV24-1
CASSQTPQGSNSPLHF TGCGCCAGCAGCCAGACCCCACAGGGGTCTAATTCACCCCTCCACTTT TRBD1 few TRBJ1-6 TRBV5-1
CASSPVGMNTEAFF TGTGCCAGCAGCCCCGTGGGCATGAACACTGAAGCTTTCTTT NA few TRBJ1-1 TRBV2
CSVAGRANTEAFF TGCAGCGTTGCAGGACGGGCGAACACTGAAGCTTTCTTT NA many TRBJ1-1 TRBV29-1
CASSGQRDEQYF TGTGCCAGCAGCGGCCAACGGGACGAGCAGTACTTC NA NA TRBJ2-7 TRBV25-1
CAIREDPMTGGVGYTF TGTGCCATCAGAGAGGACCCAATGACAGGGGGCGTTGGCTACACCTTC TRBD1 NA TRBJ1-2 TRBV10-3
CSVGQGANQPQHF TGCAGCGTTGGACAGGGGGCAAATCAGCCCCAGCATTTT TRBD1 many TRBJ1-5 TRBV29-1
CASSLVGQGATEAFF TGTGCCAGCAGCTTGGTGGGGCAGGGGGCGACTGAAGCTTTCTTT TRBD1 NA TRBJ1-1 TRBV7-9
CASSLRPAADNQPQHF TGTGCCAGTAGTCTGAGGCCCGCGGCAGACAATCAGCCCCAGCATTTT NA many TRBJ1-5 TRBV19
CATSRDRLRTGETQYF TGTGCCACCAGCAGAGACCGTCTACGCACCGGGGAGACCCAGTACTTC NA few TRBJ2-5 TRBV15